This is a list of T cell receptor beta chains from one sample in a study of T-cell memory formation after mild COVID-19. MiXCR, applied by TCRdb to the 5' RACE reads, yields one record per CDR3 protein. Among around 300,000 distinct CDR3 sequences listed, 15% to 20% were seen once. The sequencing sample was made of PBMCs or a T cell subset sorted from them (not recorded which). These receptors all stem from a young man who had mild COVID-19 (a few samples of this study predate the infection). Cell type and time point are not known. CDR3s leave out the opening cysteine and the closing phenylalanine or tryptophan.

>TRBJ2-3|TRBV25-1
ASSEWRSTDTQY
>TRBJ1-1|TRBV29-1
SVGGRIGNTEDF
>TRBJ1-1|TRBV19
ASTRQGLGTEAF
>TRBJ1-1|TRBV28
ASSLIDAVGTEAF
>TRBJ2-2|TRBV6-2/TRBV6-3
ASSRDTNAGELF
>TRBJ2-2|TRBV7-3
ASSLGGQANTGELF
>TRBJ2-2|TRBV9
ASSVGVDTGELF
>TRBJ2-4|TRBV5-1
ASSLTVAKNIQY
>TRBJ1-2|TRBV3-1
ASSRPGTGYGYT
>TRBJ2-3|TRBV7-3
ASSSQTWGTDTQY
>TRBJ1-1|TRBV6-5
ASNPAVGRANTEAF
>TRBJ2-7|TRBV7-2
ASSRRPSSYEQY
>TRBJ1-3|TRBV5-1
ASSLGDSSGNTIY
>TRBJ1-2|TRBV5-6
ASSLVGQGGYT
>TRBJ2-1|TRBV7-8
ASSLTRDRAYNEQF
>TRBJ2-7|TRBV15
ATSRGAGTPPREQY
>TRBJ1-2|TRBV18
ASSRDHSSGYT
>TRBJ2-7|TRBV20-1
SATGERPRVSSYEQY
>TRBJ1-1|TRBV4-1
ASSQARQGAGEAF
>TRBJ1-2|TRBV7-9
ASSHGQGYGYT
>TRBJ1-3|TRBV7-9
ASSYDGDSGNTIY
>TRBJ2-2|TRBV12-3/TRBV12-4
ASTLWSTGELF
>TRBJ1-1|TRBV7-2
ASSLVGNPNTEAF
>TRBJ1-1|TRBV7-2
ASSLIGATEAF
>TRBJ2-5|TRBV4-2
ASSALGASGGQETQY
>TRBJ2-1|TRBV6-5
ASSVSLSNEQF
>TRBJ2-3|TRBV18
ASSPASGSTDTQY
>TRBJ2-3|TRBV7-2
ASSDSADTQY
>TRBJ1-2|TRBV13
ASSLEGQYGYT
>TRBJ2-5|TRBV7-9
ASSLGGQPRETQY
>TRBJ2-4|TRBV12-3/TRBV12-4
ASSQGPRNIQY
>TRBJ2-1|TRBV6-5
ASSPNWGGAQF
>TRBJ1-1|TRBV9
ASSVVRGEDSEAF
>TRBJ2-7|TRBV7-3
ASSLIAGASYEQY
>TRBJ1-5|TRBV30
AWSVAGGNQPQH
>TRBJ2-3|TRBV5-1
ASSPTGPSTDTQY
>TRBJ1-1|TRBV5-1
ASSSSTGDIEAF
>TRBJ2-3|TRBV12-3/TRBV12-4
ASSSSFTDTQY
>TRBJ2-7|TRBV5-1
ASSLGGQVYEQY
>TRBJ2-5|TRBV5-1
ASRGHSEGETQY
>TRBJ2-4|TRBV21-1
ASSKKVTNSRNIQY
>TRBJ1-2|TRBV10-3
ATPFARQCCYT
>TRBJ2-3|TRBV20-1
SARNTAGRGDTQY